The rows below give T cell receptor beta chains drawn from one sample of a study of blood T cell repertoires in COVID-19. Clones were read by immunoSEQ multiplex PCR, and TCRdb kept only the in-frame ones, dropping some. The sample includes under 300,000 clones, 75% to 90% of them seen just once. Sequencing was done on a sample of PBMCs or T cells enriched from blood (not recorded which). The receptors stem from a young woman who had recovered from COVID-19. CDR3s include the opening cysteine and the closing phenylalanine or tryptophan. Fields, in order: D gene, J gene, V gene, clone size, CDR3 DNA, CDR3 protein. D genes are given only for firm matches. Size values are once, few and many counts, or a class for expanded clones, and some rows have none.

D gene: TRBD1
J gene: TRBJ2-5
V gene: TRBV19
clone size: -
CDR3 DNA: TGTGCCAGTAGTCTAGGGACAGGGACGCAAGAGACCCAGTACTTC
CDR3 protein: CASSLGTGTQETQYF

D gene: -
J gene: TRBJ2-1
V gene: TRBV19
clone size: -
CDR3 DNA: TGTGCCAGTAGTGGAGGTTCCCATGAGCAGTTCTTC
CDR3 protein: CASSGGSHEQFF

D gene: -
J gene: TRBJ1-6
V gene: TRBV28
clone size: -
CDR3 DNA: TGTGCCAGCAGTCAGGGGATGGTGTCCTATAATTCACCCCTCCACTTT
CDR3 protein: CASSQGMVSYNSPLHF

D gene: TRBD1
J gene: TRBJ2-5
V gene: TRBV18
clone size: once
CDR3 DNA: TGTGCCAGCTCACCCCCACCTGGTACCAAAGGACAGGGCCCGAGGGAGACCCAGTACTTC
CDR3 protein: CASSPPPGTKGQGPRETQYF

D gene: -
J gene: TRBJ1-3
V gene: TRBV18
clone size: -
CDR3 DNA: TGTGCCAGCTCACGAACAGGAAACACCATATATTTT
CDR3 protein: CASSRTGNTIYF

D gene: -
J gene: TRBJ2-2
V gene: TRBV5-1
clone size: -
CDR3 DNA: TGCGCCAGCAGCGGACGGGACACCTTCAACCGCGACACCGGGGAGCTGTTTTTT
CDR3 protein: CASSGRDTFNRDTGELFF

D gene: TRBD2
J gene: TRBJ2-5
V gene: TRBV12-3/TRBV12-4
clone size: -
CDR3 DNA: TGTGCCAGCACCCGAGCGGGGAAAGAGACCCAGTACTTC
CDR3 protein: CASTRAGKETQYF

D gene: TRBD1
J gene: TRBJ2-5
V gene: TRBV5-8
clone size: -
CDR3 DNA: TGTGCCAGCAGCTATGGGACAGTGGAGACCCAGTACTTC
CDR3 protein: CASSYGTVETQYF

D gene: -
J gene: TRBJ1-2
V gene: TRBV6-5
clone size: -
CDR3 DNA: TGTGCCAGCAGCCCCGTCAGGGGCTATGGCTACACCTTC
CDR3 protein: CASSPVRGYGYTF

D gene: -
J gene: TRBJ1-2
V gene: TRBV6-5
clone size: -
CDR3 DNA: TGTGCCAGCAGTACCGACGGGGTTGGCTACACCTTC
CDR3 protein: CASSTDGVGYTF

D gene: -
J gene: TRBJ1-3
V gene: TRBV29-1
clone size: -
CDR3 DNA: TGCAGCGTGGGGGCCAGCTCTGGAAACACCATATATTTT
CDR3 protein: CSVGASSGNTIYF

D gene: -
J gene: TRBJ1-4
V gene: TRBV21-1
clone size: -
CDR3 DNA: TGTGCCACCCTCGACAGGGGGCTTTTAGAGGGGACTAATGAAAAACTGTTTTTT
CDR3 protein: CATLDRGLLEGTNEKLFF

D gene: -
J gene: TRBJ1-1
V gene: TRBV5-4
clone size: -
CDR3 DNA: TGTGCCAGCAGCTCCACAGGGATGGATGAAGCTTTCTTT
CDR3 protein: CASSSTGMDEAFF

D gene: TRBD1
J gene: TRBJ1-5
V gene: TRBV10-3
clone size: -
CDR3 DNA: TGTGCCATCAGTGAGTCGGGGACAGGGGAACAGCCCCAGCATTTT
CDR3 protein: CAISESGTGEQPQHF

D gene: -
J gene: TRBJ2-1
V gene: TRBV5-1
clone size: -
CDR3 DNA: TGCGCCAGCAGCCCGGACAGTAATGAGCAGTTCTTC
CDR3 protein: CASSPDSNEQFF

D gene: TRBD1
J gene: TRBJ1-2
V gene: TRBV15
clone size: once
CDR3 DNA: TGTGCCACCAGCCCCGGGACAGGGTCATCTGGCTACACCTTC
CDR3 protein: CATSPGTGSSGYTF

D gene: -
J gene: TRBJ1-1
V gene: TRBV7-9
clone size: -
CDR3 DNA: TGTGCCAGCAGGTCTCGTGCGGAAGCTTTCTTT
CDR3 protein: CASRSRAEAFF

D gene: -
J gene: TRBJ2-7
V gene: TRBV28
clone size: -
CDR3 DNA: TGTGCCAGCAGGTTACGGGGGATACACGAGCAGTACTTC
CDR3 protein: CASRLRGIHEQYF

D gene: TRBD1
J gene: TRBJ2-7
V gene: TRBV6-4
clone size: -
CDR3 DNA: TGTGCCAGCACGACAGGGTTCGACGAGCAGTACTTC
CDR3 protein: CASTTGFDEQYF

D gene: -
J gene: TRBJ1-1
V gene: TRBV9
clone size: -
CDR3 DNA: TGTGCCAGCAGCGGAGACCCCCCAGGGATGATGGCTGAAGCTTTCTTT
CDR3 protein: CASSGDPPGMMAEAFF

D gene: -
J gene: TRBJ1-6
V gene: TRBV6-5
clone size: once
CDR3 DNA: TGTGCCAGCAGTTATAGAAGCGGGGGGCCACCCCTCCACTTT
CDR3 protein: CASSYRSGGPPLHF

D gene: TRBD2
J gene: TRBJ2-3
V gene: TRBV5-1
clone size: -
CDR3 DNA: TGCGCCAGCAGCTTGGGGGGACTAGCGGGGTCATCCGCGGATACGCAGTATTTT
CDR3 protein: CASSLGGLAGSSADTQYF

D gene: -
J gene: TRBJ1-2
V gene: TRBV11-1
clone size: -
CDR3 DNA: TGTGCCAGCAGCGTCCAGGGGTATGGCTACACCTTC
CDR3 protein: CASSVQGYGYTF

D gene: TRBD1
J gene: TRBJ1-1
V gene: TRBV6-6
clone size: -
CDR3 DNA: TGTGCCAGCAACACGGACAGGGCGAACACTGAAGCTTTCTTT
CDR3 protein: CASNTDRANTEAFF

D gene: TRBD1
J gene: TRBJ1-6
V gene: TRBV2
clone size: -
CDR3 DNA: TGTGCCAGCAGTCAATACCAGCCGGGACAGGGAAATTCACCCCTCCACTTT
CDR3 protein: CASSQYQPGQGNSPLHF

D gene: -
J gene: TRBJ1-2
V gene: TRBV4-2
clone size: -
CDR3 DNA: TGTGCCAGCAGCCAAGACATCGCAGTGCGGCTTAACTATGGCTACACCTTC
CDR3 protein: CASSQDIAVRLNYGYTF

D gene: -
J gene: TRBJ1-4
V gene: TRBV6-5
clone size: -
CDR3 DNA: TGTGCCAGCGGCTCTAATGAAAAACTGTTTTTT
CDR3 protein: CASGSNEKLFF

D gene: TRBD1
J gene: TRBJ1-1
V gene: TRBV20-1
clone size: -
CDR3 DNA: TGCAGTGGGACAGGGGTTGAGGCTTTCTTT
CDR3 protein: CSGTGVEAFF

D gene: -
J gene: TRBJ2-1
V gene: TRBV9
clone size: -
CDR3 DNA: TGTGCCAGCAGCCCTCCGGGACACGGGTTCTACAATGAGCAGTTCTTC
CDR3 protein: CASSPPGHGFYNEQFF

D gene: TRBD1
J gene: TRBJ2-5
V gene: TRBV7-8
clone size: -
CDR3 DNA: TGTGCCAGCAGCTTCGGGGACAGGGACTTGGAGACCCAGTACTTC
CDR3 protein: CASSFGDRDLETQYF

D gene: -
J gene: TRBJ1-3
V gene: TRBV2
clone size: -
CDR3 DNA: TGTGCCAGCACCTCATCACCGGGAGCTGGGGGAAACACCATATATTTT
CDR3 protein: CASTSSPGAGGNTIYF

D gene: -
J gene: TRBJ1-5
V gene: TRBV19
clone size: -
CDR3 DNA: TGTGCCAGTAGCCCTGTAGGGGTAGTTCAGCCCCAGCATTTT
CDR3 protein: CASSPVGVVQPQHF

D gene: -
J gene: TRBJ2-7
V gene: TRBV7-2
clone size: -
CDR3 DNA: TGTGCCAGCAAAGAGCGGCTAGCCGGTGCCTACGAGCAGTACTTC
CDR3 protein: CASKERLAGAYEQYF

D gene: -
J gene: TRBJ1-5
V gene: TRBV4-2
clone size: -
CDR3 DNA: TGTGCCAGCAGCGCCGAGGGCATACTCCAGAATAGCAATCAGCCCCAGCATTTT
CDR3 protein: CASSAEGILQNSNQPQHF

D gene: -
J gene: TRBJ1-5
V gene: TRBV19
clone size: -
CDR3 DNA: TGTGCCAGTAGTCCCCGGAGGGTGGGAAGCAATCAGCCCCAGCATTTT
CDR3 protein: CASSPRRVGSNQPQHF

D gene: TRBD2
J gene: TRBJ2-1
V gene: TRBV4-1
clone size: -
CDR3 DNA: TGCGCCAGCAGCCAAGTAGGGCGGGCTCACCGCGGGGGTGAGCAGTTCTTC
CDR3 protein: CASSQVGRAHRGGEQFF

D gene: -
J gene: TRBJ1-1
V gene: TRBV3-1/TRBV3-2
clone size: -
CDR3 DNA: TGTGCCAGCAGCCTATGGGGGGCTGAAGCTTTCTTT
CDR3 protein: CASSLWGAEAFF

D gene: TRBD1
J gene: TRBJ1-2
V gene: TRBV2
clone size: many
CDR3 DNA: TGTGCCAGCAGTGAAGAACACCGGGACAGGGGGCGTCGGCATGGCTACACCTTC
CDR3 protein: CASSEEHRDRGRRHGYTF

D gene: TRBD2
J gene: TRBJ2-1
V gene: TRBV9
clone size: -
CDR3 DNA: TGTGCCAGCAGCGCTAGCGGGGCTTACTACAATGAGCAGTTCTTC
CDR3 protein: CASSASGAYYNEQFF

D gene: TRBD2
J gene: TRBJ2-7
V gene: TRBV7-6
clone size: -
CDR3 DNA: TGTGCCAGCAGCTGGCCCCCGGGACTAGCAGACTCCTACGAGCAGTACTTC
CDR3 protein: CASSWPPGLADSYEQYF

D gene: -
J gene: TRBJ1-4
V gene: TRBV29-1
clone size: -
CDR3 DNA: TGCAGCGTTGAACTACTCCTACGGGGGGGCGCGCCAACTAATGAAAAACTGTTTTTT
CDR3 protein: CSVELLLRGGAPTNEKLFF

D gene: -
J gene: TRBJ2-7
V gene: TRBV4-1
clone size: -
CDR3 DNA: TGCGCCAGCAGCCAGGGGGGTAGGGATGAGCAGTACTTC
CDR3 protein: CASSQGGRDEQYF

D gene: -
J gene: TRBJ1-4
V gene: TRBV12-3/TRBV12-4
clone size: -
CDR3 DNA: TGTGCCAGCAGTTCGAGCGGAGGCGAAAAACTGTTTTTT
CDR3 protein: CASSSSGGEKLFF

D gene: TRBD2
J gene: TRBJ2-1
V gene: TRBV11-3
clone size: -
CDR3 DNA: TGTGCCAGCAGCTTAGTTAGCGGGCCCTACAATGAGCAGTTCTTC
CDR3 protein: CASSLVSGPYNEQFF

D gene: -
J gene: TRBJ1-5
V gene: TRBV19
clone size: -
CDR3 DNA: TGTGCCAGTAGTAGGGACATCAATCAGCCCCAGCATTTT
CDR3 protein: CASSRDINQPQHF

D gene: TRBD1
J gene: TRBJ1-2
V gene: TRBV28
clone size: -
CDR3 DNA: TGTGCCACCAAGACAGGGGATTTTGGCTACACCTTC
CDR3 protein: CATKTGDFGYTF

D gene: TRBD1
J gene: TRBJ2-3
V gene: TRBV14
clone size: once
CDR3 DNA: TGTGCCAGCAGCCCAGGGACAGCTAGCACAGATACGCAGTATTTT
CDR3 protein: CASSPGTASTDTQYF

D gene: TRBD1
J gene: TRBJ2-7
V gene: TRBV5-5
clone size: -
CDR3 DNA: TGTGCCAGCAGCGACAGGGTGGGCTACGAGCAGTACTTC
CDR3 protein: CASSDRVGYEQYF

D gene: -
J gene: TRBJ1-2
V gene: TRBV7-9
clone size: -
CDR3 DNA: TGTGCCAGCAGCCAGGACTCAAACTATGGCTACACCTTC
CDR3 protein: CASSQDSNYGYTF

D gene: TRBD2
J gene: TRBJ2-1
V gene: TRBV4-2
clone size: few
CDR3 DNA: TGTGCCAGCAGCCAGGAACTAGCGGGGGCCTCCCAGTACAATGAGCAGTTCTTC
CDR3 protein: CASSQELAGASQYNEQFF

D gene: -
J gene: TRBJ2-3
V gene: TRBV10-2
clone size: once
CDR3 DNA: TGCGCCAGCAACCCTGGGAGAGGGCCAGATACGCAGTATTTT
CDR3 protein: CASNPGRGPDTQYF

D gene: TRBD2
J gene: TRBJ2-1
V gene: TRBV30
clone size: -
CDR3 DNA: TGTGCCTGGAGTGGCAGCGGGACTAGCGGGACCTACAATGAGCAGTTCTTC
CDR3 protein: CAWSGSGTSGTYNEQFF

D gene: -
J gene: TRBJ2-7
V gene: TRBV13
clone size: -
CDR3 DNA: TGTGCCAGCAGCTTAGCGGGGGGCAAAGAACACGAGCAGTACTTC
CDR3 protein: CASSLAGGKEHEQYF

D gene: -
J gene: TRBJ2-1
V gene: TRBV10-3
clone size: -
CDR3 DNA: TGTGCCATCAGTGAGTCGTCAGAGCAGTTCTTC
CDR3 protein: CAISESSEQFF

D gene: TRBD2
J gene: TRBJ2-2
V gene: TRBV7-8
clone size: -
CDR3 DNA: TGTGCCAGCAGCTTAGCGCTCGGGGGGACCCACACCGGGGAGCTGTTTTTT
CDR3 protein: CASSLALGGTHTGELFF

D gene: TRBD1
J gene: TRBJ1-4
V gene: TRBV4-1
clone size: -
CDR3 DNA: TGCGCCAGCAGCCACCACGGACAGGGATCGGATGAAAAACTGTTTTTT
CDR3 protein: CASSHHGQGSDEKLFF

D gene: TRBD1
J gene: TRBJ1-2
V gene: TRBV7-3
clone size: once
CDR3 DNA: TGTGCCAGCAGCCCGGCAGGGGGTCTTGTCTATGGCTACACCTTC
CDR3 protein: CASSPAGGLVYGYTF

D gene: -
J gene: TRBJ1-4
V gene: TRBV28
clone size: -
CDR3 DNA: TGTGCCAGCAGTTTTGTCCCCGGGGAGGCTAATGAAAAACTGTTTTTT
CDR3 protein: CASSFVPGEANEKLFF

D gene: -
J gene: TRBJ2-7
V gene: TRBV6-5
clone size: -
CDR3 DNA: TGTGCCAGCACCCCAGGAACCTACGAGCAGTACTTC
CDR3 protein: CASTPGTYEQYF

D gene: TRBD1
J gene: TRBJ1-1
V gene: TRBV18
clone size: few
CDR3 DNA: TGTGCCAGCTCACCAATTAGGGGGCCCTCCATTGAAGCTTTCTTT
CDR3 protein: CASSPIRGPSIEAFF